This TCR beta chain originates from a study of cytomegalovirus exposure and HLA in healthy donors. V lost 1 base to trimming and J lost 5 bases; unmatched junction nucleotides: 12. The germline V gene encodes CDR1 SGHDT and CDR2 YYEEEE. The CDR3 length is 16 residues. 60 Vbeta and 13 Jbeta primers were used in PCR. The assay was immunoSEQ multiplex PCR, and TCRdb's table has in-frame clones only and misses some. This sample's table has about 47,000 clones. The chain couples TRBV5-6 to TRBJ2-7; 7 bases are a match to TRBD1. The sequence was collected from a male donor in good health and CMV-seronegative. The sequencing input was PBMCs. The CDR3 reads CASSLRVTGIAHEQYF. The CDR3 nucleotides are TGTGCCAGCAGCTTGCGGGTGACAGGGATTGCCCACGAGCAGTACTTC.